The 6 T cell receptor beta chains presented below share a single source sample, sequenced in a study of blood T cell repertoires in COVID-19. Sequencing was performed with immunoSEQ multiplex PCR; in TCRdb, only in-frame clones are kept and a portion is missing. The sample yields about 240,000 clones, 86% seen once. The sequenced sample was peripheral blood. Every receptor here comes from a man at least 80 years old with acute or convalescent COVID-19.

The rearrangement links TRBV5-6 to TRBJ1-2, with 8 bases that match TRBD1. Per the germline V gene, CDR1 is SGHDT and CDR2 is YYEEEE. V trimming: 4 bases; J trimming: 6 bases; junction bases outside the gene matches: 14. The CDR3 has 16 amino acids. Here the CDR3 DNA reads TGTGCCAGCAGCCGACCGGGACAGGTTCGGAGGAATGGCTACACCTTC. Translation gives CASSRPGQVRRNGYTF.

The V and J genes are TRBV5-6 and TRBJ1-3; D is perhaps TRBD1 (6 bases). The CDR3 runs to 15 residues. The germline V and J ends were trimmed by 4 bases and 0 bases, with 11 bases remaining between them. Germline CDR1 SGHDT, CDR2 YYEEEE. The CDR3 bases are TGTGCCAGCAGCCGACTGGACAGCTCTGGAAACACCATATATTTT. Translating it yields CASSRLDSSGNTIYF.

The V call is TRBV3-1 (or the pseudogene TRBV3-2), the J call TRBJ2-3, with D uncertain. Germline loops: CDR1 LGHDT, CDR2 YNNKEL (reference sequence). V was shortened by 1 base and J by 0 bases, with 8 bases between the two germline ends. This CDR3 is built from 15 residues. The CDR3: CASSQGMASTDTQYF. The DNA of the CDR3 is TGTGCCAGCAGCCAAGGAATGGCCAGCACAGATACGCAGTATTTT.

V is TRBV2 and J is TRBJ2-1; 8 bases are a match to TRBD2. CDR3 length equals 14 residues. CDR1 is SNHLY, CDR2 FYNNEI, per germline. V shed 4 bases and J 9 bases; nucleotides not matched to a gene: 8. CDR3 DNA: TGTGCCAGCAGTGTCCTAGCGGGTGTGGGTGAGCAGTTCTTC. Translating gives CASSVLAGVGEQFF.

The CDR3 DNA is TGTGCCACCAGTGTAGCCGGGACTAACACCGGGGAGCTGTTTTTT. Translated, it gives CATSVAGTNTGELFF. The J gene is TRBJ2-2, the V gene TRBV24-1; D possibly corresponds to TRBD2 (6 bases). Germline CDR1 and CDR2: KGHDR and SFDVKD. This CDR3 is built from 15 residues. Trimming stripped 5 bases from V and 2 bases from J, with 11 bases between.

The chain is built from TRBV6-5 and TRBJ1-2; 8 nucleotides line up with TRBD1. The CDR3 extends over 14 amino acids. Unmatched junction bases numbered 11, after V lost 10 bases and J lost 4 bases. Germline V lookup: CDR1 MNHEY, CDR2 SVGAGI. This CDR3 reads CATSGQGFGYGYTF. The CDR3 coding sequence is TGTGCCACCTCAGGACAGGGTTTTGGCTATGGCTACACCTTC.